What follows describes a single T cell receptor (beta chain). This entry is derived from a study of shared clonotypes between healthy human individuals. V was trimmed by 1 base and J by 7 bases, leaving 17 bases between them. Germline V lookup: CDR1 SGDLS, CDR2 YYNGEE. The CDR3 covers 15 residues. Samples underwent the assay at deep level. Libraries were prepared by immunoSEQ multiplex PCR; TCRdb keeps only in-frame clonotypes and omits some of them. The sample has about 450,000 clones; 70% to 80% are singletons. The J gene is TRBJ2-5, the V gene TRBV9, with D possibly being TRBD1 or TRBD2 (5 bases each). The sequence was obtained from a woman aged 40 to 55 in good health. Some clones in this sample may be carry-over from other donors' samples. Material for sequencing was PBMCs. The CDR3 bases are TGTGCCAGCAGCGTAAACTCCCGGGACCGAGGGACCCAGTACTTC. Translation gives CASSVNSRDRGTQYF.